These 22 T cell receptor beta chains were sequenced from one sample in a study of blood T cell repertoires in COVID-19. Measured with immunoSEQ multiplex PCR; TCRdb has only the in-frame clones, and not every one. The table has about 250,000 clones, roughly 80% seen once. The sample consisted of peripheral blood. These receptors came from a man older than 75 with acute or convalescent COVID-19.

The chain's CDR3 is CASSEGGRETQYF. In nucleotides, the CDR3 is TGTGCCAGCAGTGAGGGGGGGAGGGAGACCCAGTACTTC. The rearrangement links TRBV6-1 to TRBJ2-5; 7 nucleotides match TRBD2. The junction had 3 bases not matched to a gene; V was cut back by 3 bases and J by 5 bases. Per the germline V gene, CDR1 is MNHNS and CDR2 is SASEGT. This CDR3 contains 13 residues.

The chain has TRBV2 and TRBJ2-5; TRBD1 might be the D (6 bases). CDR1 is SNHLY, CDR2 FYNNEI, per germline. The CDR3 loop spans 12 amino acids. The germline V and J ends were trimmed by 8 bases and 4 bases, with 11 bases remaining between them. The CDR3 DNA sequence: TGTGCCAGCCAGGGGTTCGGAGAGACCCAGTACTTC. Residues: CASQGFGETQYF.

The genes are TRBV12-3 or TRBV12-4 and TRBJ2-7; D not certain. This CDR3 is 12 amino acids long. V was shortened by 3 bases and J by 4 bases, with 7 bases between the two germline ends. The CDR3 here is CASSFHQYEQYF. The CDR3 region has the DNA TGTGCCAGCAGTTTCCATCAATACGAGCAGTACTTC.

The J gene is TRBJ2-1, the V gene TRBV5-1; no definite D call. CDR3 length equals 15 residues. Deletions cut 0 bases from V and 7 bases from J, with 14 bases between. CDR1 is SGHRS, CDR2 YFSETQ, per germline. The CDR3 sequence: CASSLAPGRRNEQFF. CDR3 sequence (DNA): TGCGCCAGCAGCTTGGCCCCCGGAAGGCGGAATGAGCAGTTCTTC.

The CDR3, as DNA: TGTGCCAGCTCAGTAGACAGTTACACCGGGGAGCTGTTTTTT. Translating gives CASSVDSYTGELFF. The genes are TRBV18 and TRBJ2-2; a possible D gene is TRBD1 (5 bases). The V and J ends lost 5 bases and 3 bases respectively, with 10 bases between them. Germline CDR1 is KGHSH and CDR2 is LQKENI. CDR3 length: 14 residues. The full variable domain, in which reference TRBV18 and TRBJ2-2 provide the parts outside the CDR3, is NAGVMQNPRHLVRRRGQEARLRCSPMKGHSHVYWYRQLPEEGLKFMVYLQKENIIDESGMPKERFSAEFPKEGPSILRIQQVVRGDSAAYFCASSVDSYTGELFFGEGSRLTVL.

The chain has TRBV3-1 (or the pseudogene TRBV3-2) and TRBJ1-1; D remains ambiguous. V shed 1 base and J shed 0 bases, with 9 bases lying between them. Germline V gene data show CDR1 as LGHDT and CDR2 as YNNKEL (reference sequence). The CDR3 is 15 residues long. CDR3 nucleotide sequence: TGTGCCAGCAGCCAAGTCGGGATGATGAACACTGAAGCTTTCTTT. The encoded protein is CASSQVGMMNTEAFF.

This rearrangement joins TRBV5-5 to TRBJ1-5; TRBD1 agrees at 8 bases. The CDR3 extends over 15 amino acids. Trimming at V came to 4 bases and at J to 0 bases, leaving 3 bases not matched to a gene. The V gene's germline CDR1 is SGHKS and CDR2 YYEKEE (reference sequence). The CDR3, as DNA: TGTGCCAGCAGCCGGGGACAGGATAGCAATCAGCCCCAGCATTTT. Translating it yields CASSRGQDSNQPQHF.

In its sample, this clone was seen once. CDR3 amino acids: CASSLTTTLAPGQVNTGELFF. DNA for the CDR3: TGTGCCAGCAGCTTAACCACCACTTTAGCTCCGGGACAGGTTAACACCGGGGAGCTGTTTTTT. The J gene is TRBJ2-2, the V gene TRBV14, with 8 bases aligning to TRBD1. The CDR3 is made up of 21 amino acids. V lost 5 bases, J lost 2 bases, and 22 bases stayed unmatched. Germline V gene data show CDR1 as SGHDN and CDR2 as FVKESK.

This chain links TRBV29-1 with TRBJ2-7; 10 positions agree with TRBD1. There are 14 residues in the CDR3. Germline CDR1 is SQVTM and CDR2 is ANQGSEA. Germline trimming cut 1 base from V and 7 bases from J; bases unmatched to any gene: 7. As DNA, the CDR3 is TGCAGCGTTGAAGCCAGGGACAGGGGAAGGGAGCAGTACTTC. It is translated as CSVEARDRGREQYF.

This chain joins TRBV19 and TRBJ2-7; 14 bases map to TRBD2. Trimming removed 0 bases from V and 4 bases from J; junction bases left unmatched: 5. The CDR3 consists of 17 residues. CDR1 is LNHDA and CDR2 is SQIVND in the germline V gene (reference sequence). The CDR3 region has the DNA TGTGCCAGTAGTATAGATCCGGGACTAGCGGGAGTTTACGAGCAGTACTTC. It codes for CASSIDPGLAGVYEQYF.

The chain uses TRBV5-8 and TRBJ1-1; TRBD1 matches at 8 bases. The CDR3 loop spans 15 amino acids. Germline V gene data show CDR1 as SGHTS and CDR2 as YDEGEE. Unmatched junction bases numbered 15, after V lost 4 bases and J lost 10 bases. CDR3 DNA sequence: TGTGCCAGCAGCCTCTACCGGCTAACAGGGGGATTAGCTTTCTTT. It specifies CASSLYRLTGGLAFF.

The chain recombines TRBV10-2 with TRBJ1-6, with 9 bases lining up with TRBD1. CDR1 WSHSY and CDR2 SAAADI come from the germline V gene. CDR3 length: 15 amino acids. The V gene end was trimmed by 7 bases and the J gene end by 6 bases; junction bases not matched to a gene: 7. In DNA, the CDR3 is TGCGCCAGCATTGGGACAGGGCTTGGTAATTCACCCCTCCACTTT. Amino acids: CASIGTGLGNSPLHF.

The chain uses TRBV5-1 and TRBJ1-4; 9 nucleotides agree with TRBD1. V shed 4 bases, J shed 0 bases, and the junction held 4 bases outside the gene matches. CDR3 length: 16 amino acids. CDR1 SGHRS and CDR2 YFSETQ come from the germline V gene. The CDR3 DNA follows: TGCGCCAGCAGCATCCGACAGGGGGCAACTAATGAAAAACTGTTTTTT. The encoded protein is CASSIRQGATNEKLFF.

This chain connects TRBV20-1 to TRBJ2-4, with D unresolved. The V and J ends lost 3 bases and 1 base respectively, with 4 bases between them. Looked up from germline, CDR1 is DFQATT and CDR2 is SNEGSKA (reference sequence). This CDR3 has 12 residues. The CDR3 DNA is TGCAGTGCTAGTGCTGCCAAAAACATTCAGTACTTC. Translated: CSASAAKNIQYF.

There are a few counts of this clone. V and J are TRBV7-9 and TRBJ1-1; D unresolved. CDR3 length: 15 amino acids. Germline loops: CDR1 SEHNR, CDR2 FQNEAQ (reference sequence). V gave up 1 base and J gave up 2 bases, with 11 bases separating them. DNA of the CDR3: TGTGCCAGCAGCTTAGTAAGACCTAGTAACACTGAAGCTTTCTTT. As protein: CASSLVRPSNTEAFF.

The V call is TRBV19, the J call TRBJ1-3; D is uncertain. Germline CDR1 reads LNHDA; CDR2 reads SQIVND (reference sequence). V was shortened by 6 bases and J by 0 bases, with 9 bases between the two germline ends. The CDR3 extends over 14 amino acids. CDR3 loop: CASRGASSGNTIYF. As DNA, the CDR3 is TGTGCCAGTAGGGGAGCTAGCTCTGGAAACACCATATATTTT.

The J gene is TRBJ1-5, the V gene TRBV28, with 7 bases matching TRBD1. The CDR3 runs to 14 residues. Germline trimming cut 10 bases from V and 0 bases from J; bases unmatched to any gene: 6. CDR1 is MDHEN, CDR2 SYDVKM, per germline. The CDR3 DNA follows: TGTGCCATACAGGGGCTCCATAGCAATCAGCCCCAGCATTTT. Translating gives CAIQGLHSNQPQHF.

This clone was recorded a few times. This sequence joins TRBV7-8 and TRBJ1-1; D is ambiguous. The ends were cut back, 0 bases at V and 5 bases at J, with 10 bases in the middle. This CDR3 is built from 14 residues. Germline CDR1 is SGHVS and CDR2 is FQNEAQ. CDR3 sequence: CASSLARSPTEAFF. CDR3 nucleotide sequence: TGTGCCAGCAGCTTAGCTCGCAGTCCAACTGAAGCTTTCTTT.

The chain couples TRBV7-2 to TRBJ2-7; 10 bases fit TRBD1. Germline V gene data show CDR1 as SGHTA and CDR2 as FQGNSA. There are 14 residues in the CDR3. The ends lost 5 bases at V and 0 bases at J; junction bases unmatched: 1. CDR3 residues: CASSRDRGSYEQYF. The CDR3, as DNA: TGTGCCAGCAGCCGGGACAGGGGCTCCTACGAGCAGTACTTC.

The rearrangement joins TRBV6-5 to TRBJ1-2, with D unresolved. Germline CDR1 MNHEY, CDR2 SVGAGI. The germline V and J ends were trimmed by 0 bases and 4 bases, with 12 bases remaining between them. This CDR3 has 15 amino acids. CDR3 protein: CASSYSKLAGYGYTF. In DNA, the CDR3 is TGTGCCAGCAGTTACTCGAAGTTAGCGGGCTATGGCTACACCTTC.

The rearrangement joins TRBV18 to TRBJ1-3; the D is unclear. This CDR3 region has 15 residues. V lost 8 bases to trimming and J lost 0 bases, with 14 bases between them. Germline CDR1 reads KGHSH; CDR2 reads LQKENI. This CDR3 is CASIAGLSSGNTIYF. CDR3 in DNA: TGTGCCAGCATTGCGGGTCTTAGCTCTGGAAACACCATATATTTT. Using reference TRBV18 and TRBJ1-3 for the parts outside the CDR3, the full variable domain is NAGVMQNPRHLVRRRGQEARLRCSPMKGHSHVYWYRQLPEEGLKFMVYLQKENIIDESGMPKERFSAEFPKEGPSILRIQQVVRGDSAAYFCASIAGLSSGNTIYFGEGSWLTVV.

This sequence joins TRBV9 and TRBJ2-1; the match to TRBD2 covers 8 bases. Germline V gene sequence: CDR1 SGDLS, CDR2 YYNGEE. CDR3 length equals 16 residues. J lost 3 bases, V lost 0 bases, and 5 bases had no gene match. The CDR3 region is CASSVDSSGYYNEQFF. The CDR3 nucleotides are TGTGCCAGCAGCGTAGATTCTAGCGGGTACTACAATGAGCAGTTCTTC.